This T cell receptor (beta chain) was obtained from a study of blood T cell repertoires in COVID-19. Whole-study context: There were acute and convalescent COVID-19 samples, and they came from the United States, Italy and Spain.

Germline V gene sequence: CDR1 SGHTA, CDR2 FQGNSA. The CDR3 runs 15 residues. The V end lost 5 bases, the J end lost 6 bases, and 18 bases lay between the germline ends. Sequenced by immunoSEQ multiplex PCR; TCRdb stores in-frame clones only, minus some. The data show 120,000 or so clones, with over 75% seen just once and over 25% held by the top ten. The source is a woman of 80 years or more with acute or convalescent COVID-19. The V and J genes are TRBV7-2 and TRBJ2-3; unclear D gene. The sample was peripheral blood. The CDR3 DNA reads TGTGCCAGCAGCCCCCAAAGCGCCGCGCGCGATACGCAGTATTTT. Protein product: CASSPQSAARDTQYF. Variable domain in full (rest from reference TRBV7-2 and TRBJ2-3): GAGVSQSPSNKVTEKGKDVELRCDPISGHTALYWYRQSLGQGLEFLIYFQGNSAPDKSGLPSDRFSAERTGGSVSTLTIQRTQQEDSAVYLCASSPQSAARDTQYFGPGTRLTVL.